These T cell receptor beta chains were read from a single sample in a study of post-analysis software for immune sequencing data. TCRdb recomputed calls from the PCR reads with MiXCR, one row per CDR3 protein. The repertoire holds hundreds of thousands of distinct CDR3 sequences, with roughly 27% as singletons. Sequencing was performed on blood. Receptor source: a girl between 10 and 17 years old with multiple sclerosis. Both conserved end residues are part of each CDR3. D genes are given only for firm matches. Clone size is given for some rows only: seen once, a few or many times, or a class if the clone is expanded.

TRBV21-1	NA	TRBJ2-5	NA	TGTGCCAGCAGCCCTTCTCAGTACTTC	CASSPSQYF
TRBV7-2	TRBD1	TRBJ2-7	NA	TGTGCCAGCAGGATTAATGGAAGGGGGCGATACGAGCAGTACTTC	CASRINGRGRYEQYF
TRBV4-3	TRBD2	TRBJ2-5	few	TGCGCCAGCAGCCCCAGGGTGGGACTAGCGGGAGACCCGGCCGAGACCCAGTACTTC	CASSPRVGLAGDPAETQYF
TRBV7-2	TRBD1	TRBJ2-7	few	TGTGCCAGCAGCCCAGGGACAGGCCGGGGGGAGCAGTACTTC	CASSPGTGRGEQYF
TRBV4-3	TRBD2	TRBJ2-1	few	TGCGCCAGCAGCCAAGAGTGGATAGCGGGAGCCGCGGATGAGCAGTTCTTC	CASSQEWIAGAADEQFF
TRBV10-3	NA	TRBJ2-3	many	TGTGCCATCAGCCCGTCGGTCGGCACAGATACGCAGTATTTT	CAISPSVGTDTQYF
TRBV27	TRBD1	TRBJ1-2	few	TGTGCCAGCCGCGGACAGGGGGCAAGATTTGGCTACACCTTC	CASRGQGARFGYTF
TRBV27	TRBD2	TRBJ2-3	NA	TGTGCCAGCAGTTCCTTGACTAGCGGGAGGGCCTTCGCAGGCACAGATACGCAGTATTTT	CASSSLTSGRAFAGTDTQYF
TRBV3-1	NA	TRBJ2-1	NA	TGTGCCAGCAGCCAAGATAAGAGGTACCATGAGCAGTTCTTC	CASSQDKRYHEQFF
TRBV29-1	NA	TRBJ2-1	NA	TGCAGCTGGCGCGCCCATAGTTCCAATGAGCAGTTCTTC	CSWRAHSSNEQFF
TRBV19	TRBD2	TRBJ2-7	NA	TGTGCCAGTAGTCGGACTAGCGAGGCCAATGAGCAGTACTTC	CASSRTSEANEQYF
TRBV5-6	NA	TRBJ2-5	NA	TGTGCCAGCAGCTTGGTTGGAGGGGGCGAGCGCGCGGAGCAGTACTTC	CASSLVGGGERAEQYF
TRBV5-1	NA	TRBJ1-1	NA	TGCGCCAGCAGCTTGGCCGGGCAGACTGAAGCTTTCTTT	CASSLAGQTEAFF
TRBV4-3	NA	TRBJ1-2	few	TGCGCCAGCAGCCAAGAGCAGTCCAACTATGGCTACACCTTC	CASSQEQSNYGYTF
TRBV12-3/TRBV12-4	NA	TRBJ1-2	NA	TGTGCCAGCAGTTTGGGGCAGCGTACCCCCTATGGCTACACCTTC	CASSLGQRTPYGYTF
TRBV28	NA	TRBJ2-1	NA	TGTGCCAGCAGTTTCATCGGACAAAGCTCCTACAATGAGCAGTTCTTC	CASSFIGQSSYNEQFF
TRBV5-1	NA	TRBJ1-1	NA	TGCGCCAGCAGCTGGTATGCGGTGAACACTGAAGCTTTCTTT	CASSWYAVNTEAFF
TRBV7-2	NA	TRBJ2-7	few	TGTGCCAGCAGCTTAGGAGGGACCTCCTACTCCTACGAGCAGTACTTC	CASSLGGTSYSYEQYF
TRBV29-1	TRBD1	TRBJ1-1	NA	TGCAGCGGGCATACAGGGGGACGCGCTGAAGCTTTCTTT	CSGHTGGRAEAFF
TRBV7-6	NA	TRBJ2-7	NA	TGTGCCAGCAGCTTAAGAGCCGGGGGCGAGCAGTACTTC	CASSLRAGGEQYF
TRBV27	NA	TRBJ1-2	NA	TGTGCCAGCAGTTTAGGGCAGACGTACTATGGCTACACCTTC	CASSLGQTYYGYTF
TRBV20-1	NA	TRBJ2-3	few	TGCAGTGCTAGAGAGGCACGCGATACGCAGTATTTT	CSAREARDTQYF
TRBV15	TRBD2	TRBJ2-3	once	TGTGCCACCAGCAGAGGAACTAGCGGTTCTAGCACAGATACGCAGTATTTT	CATSRGTSGSSTDTQYF
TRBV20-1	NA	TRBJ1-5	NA	TGCAGTGCTAGAGTCTCGGGCAGGGGAAGGAATCAGCCCCAGCATTTT	CSARVSGRGRNQPQHF
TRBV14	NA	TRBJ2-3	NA	TGTGCCAGCAGCCACGCTATGACGCAGTATTTT	CASSHAMTQYF
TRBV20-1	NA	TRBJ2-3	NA	TGCGGTGCTAGAGATCTCATCGGGGCAGATACGCAGTATTTT	CGARDLIGADTQYF
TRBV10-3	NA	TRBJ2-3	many	TGTGCCATCAGTGAGTCCCAGGGCACTGATACGCAGTATTTT	CAISESQGTDTQYF
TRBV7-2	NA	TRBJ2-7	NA	TGTGCCAGCAGCTTAGACCCGGGACACCCTTACGAGCAGTACTTC	CASSLDPGHPYEQYF
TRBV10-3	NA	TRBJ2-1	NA	TGTGCCATCAGGGGGGACTGGGGCTCGAATGAGCAGTTCTTC	CAIRGDWGSNEQFF
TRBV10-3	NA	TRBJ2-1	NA	TGTGCCATCAGTGGCTACAATGAGCAGTTCTTC	CAISGYNEQFF
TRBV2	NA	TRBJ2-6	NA	TGTGCCAGCAGTCGCATCCGACGGGCAGTTGGACCTTCTGGGGCCAACGTCCTGACTTTC	CASSRIRRAVGPSGANVLTF
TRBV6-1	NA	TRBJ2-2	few	TGTGCCAGCAGCCAGACAGGAGCTATCGGGGAGCTGTTTTTT	CASSQTGAIGELFF
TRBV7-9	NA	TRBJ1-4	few	TGTGCCAGCAGCCTCGCCAGGGGCGACGAAAAACTGTTTTTT	CASSLARGDEKLFF
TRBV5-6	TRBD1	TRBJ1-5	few	TGTGCCAGCAGCTCGAGGGACAGGTTAACCCAGCCCCAGCATTTT	CASSSRDRLTQPQHF
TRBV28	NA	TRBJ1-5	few	TGTGCCAGCAGTTTCCCGGGGAGGTCGGGGCAGCCCCAGCATTTT	CASSFPGRSGQPQHF
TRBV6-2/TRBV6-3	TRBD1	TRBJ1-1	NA	TGTGCCAGCAGTTACACACCGGGACAGGGGGCCGAAGCTTTCTTT	CASSYTPGQGAEAFF
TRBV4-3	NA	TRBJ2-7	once	TGCGCCAGCAGCCAAGTGTCCGGGAGCCTCTCCTACAATGAGCAGTACTTC	CASSQVSGSLSYNEQYF
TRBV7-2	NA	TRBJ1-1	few	TGTGCCAGCAGCCTGGGGCGGGACACTGTAGCTTTCTTT	CASSLGRDTVAFF
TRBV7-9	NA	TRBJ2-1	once	TGTGCCAGCATGATAAAGACTGGCGGCCTGGGGGTAGGGGAGCAGTTCTTC	CASMIKTGGLGVGEQFF
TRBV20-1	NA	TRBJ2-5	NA	TGCAGTGCTTGGACCGACGGAGAGACCCAGTACTTC	CSAWTDGETQYF
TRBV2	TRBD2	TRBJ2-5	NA	TGTGCCAGCAGTGAACAGGGACTAGCGGGTGAGACCCAGTACTTC	CASSEQGLAGETQYF
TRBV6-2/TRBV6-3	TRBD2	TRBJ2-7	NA	TGTGCCAGCAGTTCCTTAAACGGCGGGGGGGGACGCCCCTACGAGCAGTACTTC	CASSSLNGGGGRPYEQYF
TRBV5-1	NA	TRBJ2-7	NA	TGCGCCAGCAGCTTTAATCCGGGGACCGGCACTTCCTACGAGCAGTACTTC	CASSFNPGTGTSYEQYF
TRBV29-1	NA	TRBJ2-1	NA	TGCAGCGTTGACCGCCCCGGGACTTATTGGGATGGGCAGTTCTTC	CSVDRPGTYWDGQFF
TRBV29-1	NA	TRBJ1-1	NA	TGCAGCGTTGAAGGTCCGCCGGGGACGCAGCATTTGAACACTGAAGCTTTCTTT	CSVEGPPGTQHLNTEAFF
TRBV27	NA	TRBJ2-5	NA	TGTGCCAGCAGTTTATTGGGTCAGACTAAAGAGACCCAGTACTTC	CASSLLGQTKETQYF
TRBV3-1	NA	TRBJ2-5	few	TGTGCCAGCAGCCTAAAGACCCAGTACTTC	CASSLKTQYF
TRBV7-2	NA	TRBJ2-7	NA	TGTGCCAGCACCCGTTCTAATTATGCCTACGAGCAGTACTTC	CASTRSNYAYEQYF
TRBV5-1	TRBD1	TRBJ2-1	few	TGCGCCAGTAGCCATGGACAGGACAATGAGCAGTTCTTC	CASSHGQDNEQFF
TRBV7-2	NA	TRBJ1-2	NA	TGTGCCAGCAGCCCTTGGACAGACCTCTATGGCTACACCTTC	CASSPWTDLYGYTF
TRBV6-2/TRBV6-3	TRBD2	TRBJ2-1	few	TGTGCCAGCAGTTACTTAGGTGGACTAGCGACCGACAATGAGCAGTTCTTC	CASSYLGGLATDNEQFF
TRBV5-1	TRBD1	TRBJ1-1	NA	TGCGCCAGCAGCTTGGAACAGGGGCCCGGGAACACTGAAGCTTTCTTT	CASSLEQGPGNTEAFF
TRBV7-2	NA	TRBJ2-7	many	TGTGCCAGCAGCTTAGGAACAGGGAGTCCCTACGAGCAGTACTTC	CASSLGTGSPYEQYF